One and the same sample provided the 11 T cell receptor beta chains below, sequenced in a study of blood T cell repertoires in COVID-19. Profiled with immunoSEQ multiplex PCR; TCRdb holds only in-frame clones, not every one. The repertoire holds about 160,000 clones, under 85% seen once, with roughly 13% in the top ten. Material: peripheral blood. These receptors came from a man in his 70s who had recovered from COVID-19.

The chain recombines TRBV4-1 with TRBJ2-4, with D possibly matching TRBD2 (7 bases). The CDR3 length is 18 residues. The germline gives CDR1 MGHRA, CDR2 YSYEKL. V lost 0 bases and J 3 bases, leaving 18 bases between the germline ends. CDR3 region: CASSQEVSERGGKNIQYF. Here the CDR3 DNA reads TGCGCCAGCAGCCAAGAAGTCAGTGAGAGGGGGGGCAAAAACATTCAGTACTTC.

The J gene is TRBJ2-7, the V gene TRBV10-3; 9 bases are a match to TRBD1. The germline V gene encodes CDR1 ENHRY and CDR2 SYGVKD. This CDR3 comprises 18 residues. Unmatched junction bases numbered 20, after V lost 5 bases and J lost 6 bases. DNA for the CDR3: TGTGCCATCAGTAACTTGACAGGGGGTATTAGTAAGGCGTCCGAGCAGTACTTC. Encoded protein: CAISNLTGGISKASEQYF.

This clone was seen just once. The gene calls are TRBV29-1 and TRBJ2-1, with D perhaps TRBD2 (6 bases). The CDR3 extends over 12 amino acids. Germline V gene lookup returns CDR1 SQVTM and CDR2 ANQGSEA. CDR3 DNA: TGCAGTTCCGGGACTTCCCACAATGAGCAGTTCTTC. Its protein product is CSSGTSHNEQFF.

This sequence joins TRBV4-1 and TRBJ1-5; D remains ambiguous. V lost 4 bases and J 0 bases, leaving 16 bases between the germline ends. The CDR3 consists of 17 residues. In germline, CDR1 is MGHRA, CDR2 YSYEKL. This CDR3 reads CASSLIWSAYSNQPQHF. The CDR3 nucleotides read TGCGCCAGCAGCCTTATTTGGTCCGCCTATAGCAATCAGCCCCAGCATTTT.

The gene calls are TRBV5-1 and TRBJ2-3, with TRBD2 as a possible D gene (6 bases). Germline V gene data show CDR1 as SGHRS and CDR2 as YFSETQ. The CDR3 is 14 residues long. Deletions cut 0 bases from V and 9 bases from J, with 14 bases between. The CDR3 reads CASSLAPGLETQYF. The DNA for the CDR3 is TGCGCCAGCAGCTTGGCCCCGGGACTCGAAACGCAGTATTTT.

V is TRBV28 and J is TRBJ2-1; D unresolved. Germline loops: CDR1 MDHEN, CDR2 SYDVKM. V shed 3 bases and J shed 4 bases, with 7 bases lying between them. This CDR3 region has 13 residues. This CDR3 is CASSFAGYNEQFF. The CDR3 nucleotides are TGTGCCAGCAGTTTTGCCGGGTACAATGAGCAGTTCTTC. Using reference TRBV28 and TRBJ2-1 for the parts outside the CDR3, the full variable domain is DVKVTQSSRYLVKRTGEKVFLECVQDMDHENMFWYRQDPGLGLRLIYFSYDVKMKEKGDIPEGYSVSREKKERFSLILESASTNQTSMYLCASSFAGYNEQFFGPGTRLTVL.

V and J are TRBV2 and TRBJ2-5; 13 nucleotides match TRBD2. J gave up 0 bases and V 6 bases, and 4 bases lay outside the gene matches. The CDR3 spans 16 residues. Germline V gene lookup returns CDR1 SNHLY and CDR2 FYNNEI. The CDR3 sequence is CASSLGTSGNQETQYF. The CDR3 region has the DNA TGTGCCAGCAGCCTTGGGACTAGCGGGAACCAAGAGACCCAGTACTTC.

CDR3: CSVGGQAGNTIYF. The CDR3 DNA follows: TGCAGCGTTGGAGGGCAGGCTGGAAACACCATATATTTT. The chain is built from TRBV29-1 and TRBJ1-3; D not resolved. Trimming removed 4 bases from V and 2 bases from J, with 9 bases in between. This CDR3 region has 13 residues. Germline V gives CDR1 SQVTM, CDR2 ANQGSEA.

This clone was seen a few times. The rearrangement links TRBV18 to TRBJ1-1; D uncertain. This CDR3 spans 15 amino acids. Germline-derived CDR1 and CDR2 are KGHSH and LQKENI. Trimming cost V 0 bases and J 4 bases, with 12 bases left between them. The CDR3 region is CASSPPLRWSTEAFF. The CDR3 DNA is TGTGCCAGCTCACCACCGTTAAGGTGGAGCACTGAAGCTTTCTTT. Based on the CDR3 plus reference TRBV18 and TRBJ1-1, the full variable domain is NAGVMQNPRHLVRRRGQEARLRCSPMKGHSHVYWYRQLPEEGLKFMVYLQKENIIDESGMPKERFSAEFPKEGPSILRIQQVVRGDSAAYFCASSPPLRWSTEAFFGQGTRLTVV.

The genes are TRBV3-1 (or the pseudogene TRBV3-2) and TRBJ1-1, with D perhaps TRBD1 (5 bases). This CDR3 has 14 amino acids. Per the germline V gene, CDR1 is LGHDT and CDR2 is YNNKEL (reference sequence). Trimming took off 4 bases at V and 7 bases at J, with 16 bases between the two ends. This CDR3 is CASSPRGSNREAFF. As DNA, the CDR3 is TGTGCCAGCAGCCCTAGGGGCAGTAACCGTGAAGCTTTCTTT.

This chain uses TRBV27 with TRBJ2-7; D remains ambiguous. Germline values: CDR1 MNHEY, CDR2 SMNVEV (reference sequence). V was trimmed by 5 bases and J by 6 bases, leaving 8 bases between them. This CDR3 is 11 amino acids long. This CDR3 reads CASSTAIEQYF. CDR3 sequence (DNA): TGTGCCAGCAGTACCGCTATCGAGCAGTACTTC.